This note documents a single T cell receptor beta chain sequence. Authors' data handling: Reference gene primer amplification gave nucleated cell count estimates. TCRdb's table, derived via immunoSEQ multiplex PCR, lists solely in-frame clones and lacks some. The V and J calls and clone size come from that table; D and trimming were worked out from the DNA. This sample has around 60,000 clones, with more than 80% found just once. This entry is derived from a study of blood T cell repertoires in COVID-19. Study overall: From T cells, B-cell-depleted T cells, or PBMCs came the material, which was cDNA or gDNA.

The receptor comes from an older man with acute or convalescent COVID-19. The specimen sequenced was peripheral blood.

This CDR3 reads CASSLTSGDRETQYF. The CDR3 DNA sequence: TGTGCCAGCTCCCTAACCAGCGGAGATCGTGAGACCCAGTACTTC. V usage is TRBV18 and J usage is TRBJ2-5; D possibly corresponds to TRBD2 (5 bases). This CDR3 region has 15 residues. Per germline, CDR1 KGHSH and CDR2 LQKENI. Trimming took off 6 bases at V and 5 bases at J, with 19 bases between the two ends. Variable domain in full (rest from reference TRBV18 and TRBJ2-5): NAGVMQNPRHLVRRRGQEARLRCSPMKGHSHVYWYRQLPEEGLKFMVYLQKENIIDESGMPKERFSAEFPKEGPSILRIQQVVRGDSAAYFCASSLTSGDRETQYFGPGTRLLVL.